This TCR beta chain stems from a study of blood T cell repertoires in COVID-19. Method: immunoSEQ multiplex PCR; TCRdb's copy keeps in-frame clones and lacks some. The data hold some 190,000 clones, with 80% observed a single time. Between the trimmed V and J ends, which lost 1 base and 4 bases, there was a span of 10 bases. The CDR3 has 14 residues. CDR1 is KGHSH, CDR2 LQKENI, per germline. The chain links TRBV18 to TRBJ1-1; no reliable D call. This receptor was obtained from a man aged 55 to 70 with acute or convalescent COVID-19. The sequenced sample consisted of peripheral blood. CDR3 bases: TGTGCCAGCTCACCACTATTCGGGATCACTGAAGCTTTCTTT. Residues: CASSPLFGITEAFF. The whole variable domain, filled in from reference TRBV18 and TRBJ1-1, reads NAGVMQNPRHLVRRRGQEARLRCSPMKGHSHVYWYRQLPEEGLKFMVYLQKENIIDESGMPKERFSAEFPKEGPSILRIQQVVRGDSAAYFCASSPLFGITEAFFGQGTRLTVV.